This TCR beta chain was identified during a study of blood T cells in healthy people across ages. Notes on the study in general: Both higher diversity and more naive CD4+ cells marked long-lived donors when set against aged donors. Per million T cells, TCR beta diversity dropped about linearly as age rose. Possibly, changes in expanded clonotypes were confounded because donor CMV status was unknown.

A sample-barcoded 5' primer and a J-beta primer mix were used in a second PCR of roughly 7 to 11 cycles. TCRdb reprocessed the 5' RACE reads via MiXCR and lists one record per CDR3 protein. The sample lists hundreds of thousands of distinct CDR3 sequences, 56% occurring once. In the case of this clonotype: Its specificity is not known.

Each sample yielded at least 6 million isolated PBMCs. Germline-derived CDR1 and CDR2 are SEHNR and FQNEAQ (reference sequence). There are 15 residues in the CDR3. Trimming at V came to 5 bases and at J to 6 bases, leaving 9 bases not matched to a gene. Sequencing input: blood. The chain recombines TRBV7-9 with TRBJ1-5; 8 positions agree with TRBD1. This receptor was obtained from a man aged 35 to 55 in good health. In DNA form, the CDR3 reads TGTGCCAGCAGCGGTCCAGGGGGCATAAGTCAGCCCCAGCATTTT. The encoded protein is CASSGPGGISQPQHF. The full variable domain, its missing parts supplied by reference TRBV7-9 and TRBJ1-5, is DTGVSQNPRHKITKRGQNVTFRCDPISEHNRLYWYRQTLGQGPEFLTYFQNEAQLEKSRLLSDRFSAERPKGSFSTLEIQRTEQGDSAMYLCASSGPGGISQPQHFGDGTRLSIL.